This paragraph covers one TCR beta chain sequence. Its antigen is still unknown. The data were obtained in a study of identical twins. Overall study results and limits: Weaker excess sharing between twins was seen in beta out-of-frame sequences. Low generation-probability sequences were in excess among twin-shared out-of-frame alpha sequences.

The CDR3 consists of 12 residues. V was trimmed by 8 bases and J by 7 bases, leaving 14 bases between them. A single record per CDR3 protein comes from TCRdb applying MiXCR to the 5' RACE reads. Of over 550,000 distinct CDR3 sequences in the sample, around 7.5% were seen once. The data were also submitted as part of a second study, on yellow fever vaccine responses in identical twins.

Sequencing was performed on PBMCs. V is TRBV12-3 or TRBV12-4 and J is TRBJ1-1; D remains unclear. The source is a woman between 18 and 29 years old in good health. The CDR3 DNA follows: TGTGCCAGCGCACAAGGAGGAAATGAAGCTTTCTTT. It yields the protein CASAQGGNEAFF.